This passage covers 26 T cell receptor beta chains from one sample sequenced in a study of blood T cell repertoires in COVID-19. This table comes from immunoSEQ multiplex PCR, and its TCRdb copy is limited to in-frame clones, with some not included. The sample contains approximately 150,000 clones, about 88% of which appear only once. Sequencing was performed on peripheral blood. Source of these receptors: a man between 50 and 59 years old who had recovered from COVID-19.

The chain has TRBV13 and TRBJ2-1; 15 nucleotides align to TRBD2. The germline gives CDR1 PRHDT, CDR2 FYEKMQ (reference sequence). With V trimmed by 5 bases and J by 0 bases, 8 bases remained unmatched. The CDR3 loop spans 19 amino acids. This chain's CDR3 is CASSPPGLAGGHSYNEQFF. As DNA, the CDR3 is TGTGCCAGCAGCCCGCCGGGACTAGCGGGAGGTCACTCCTACAATGAGCAGTTCTTC.

CDR3 sequence reads: CASSNRDMVSGTQYF. CDR3 nucleotide sequence: TGTGCCAGTAGTAACCGGGACATGGTATCTGGGACCCAGTACTTC. The genes are TRBV19 and TRBJ2-5; TRBD1 might be the D (6 bases). In germline, CDR1 is LNHDA, CDR2 SQIVND (reference sequence). V was shortened by 4 bases and J by 7 bases, with 19 bases between the two germline ends. The CDR3 loop spans 15 amino acids.

This clone was picked up a small number of times. The chain employs TRBV25-1 and TRBJ2-2, with D tentatively TRBD2 (6 bases). This CDR3 is 14 amino acids long. Germline CDR1 reads MGHDK; CDR2 reads SYGVNS. Trimming took 6 bases from V and 1 from J, leaving 9 bases between them. CDR3 residues: CASSPGLNTGELFF. In nucleotides, the CDR3 is TGTGCCAGCAGCCCGGGACTGAACACCGGGGAGCTGTTTTTT.

The rearrangement joins TRBV30 to TRBJ1-4, with 7 bases matching TRBD1. This CDR3 spans 15 amino acids. J lost 6 bases, V lost 4 bases, and 11 bases had no gene match. Germline values: CDR1 GTSNPN, CDR2 SVGIG (reference sequence). This CDR3 reads CAWIDRAARDEKLFF. The CDR3 DNA sequence: TGTGCCTGGATTGACAGGGCGGCGCGGGATGAAAAACTGTTTTTT.

The CDR3 loop is CASSQGSLDREVWGYTF. The CDR3 DNA reads as TGCGCCAGCAGCCAGGGATCCCTCGACAGGGAGGTTTGGGGCTACACCTTC. The V gene is TRBV4-1, the J gene TRBJ1-2, with 7 bases lining up with TRBD1. Germline CDR1 is MGHRA and CDR2 is YSYEKL. The CDR3 length is 17 residues. Germline trimming cut 3 bases from V and 8 bases from J; bases unmatched to any gene: 18.

Here the CDR3 reads CASSPDRAHTEAFF. The CDR3 nucleotides are TGTGCCAGCAGCCCAGACAGGGCCCACACTGAAGCTTTCTTT. This sequence joins TRBV5-4 and TRBJ1-1, with TRBD1 matching 7 bases. J lost 3 bases, V lost 4 bases, and 6 bases had no gene match. The CDR3 spans 14 residues. From germline, CDR1 is SGHNT and CDR2 YYREEE (reference sequence).

J is TRBJ2-2 and V is TRBV28; 7 positions match TRBD1. Per the germline V gene, CDR1 is MDHEN and CDR2 is SYDVKM. Trimming took 6 bases from V and 0 from J; bases not matched to a gene: 1. The CDR3 totals 14 residues. The CDR3 nucleotides are TGTGCCAGCAGGGGACAGACGAACACCGGGGAGCTGTTTTTT. The encoded protein is CASRGQTNTGELFF. Full variable domain (rest looked up from reference TRBV28 and TRBJ2-2): DVKVTQSSRYLVKRTGEKVFLECVQDMDHENMFWYRQDPGLGLRLIYFSYDVKMKEKGDIPEGYSVSREKKERFSLILESASTNQTSMYLCASRGQTNTGELFFGEGSRLTVL.

This clone was seen only once. The chain employs TRBV19 and TRBJ2-5; 8 positions agree with TRBD2. V lost 9 bases to trimming and J lost 5 bases; unmatched junction nucleotides: 14. CDR3 length: 15 amino acids. The germline V gene encodes CDR1 LNHDA and CDR2 SQIVND (reference sequence). CDR3 DNA sequence: TGTGCCAGCTCCCGGGCGGGGGGTCCGGGTGAGACCCAGTACTTC. Translation gives CASSRAGGPGETQYF.

The chain combines TRBV21-1 with TRBJ2-7; the listed D gene, TRBD1, was not tested against the DNA. TRBV21-1 is recorded as a pseudogene. This CDR3 has 12 residues. CDR3 DNA sequence: TGTGCCAGGTGGACAGGAGTGTACGAGCAGTACTTC. Translating it yields CARWTGVYEQYF.

The rearrangement links TRBV15 to TRBJ1-5, with D unclear. The germline V and J ends were trimmed by 0 bases and 5 bases, with 5 bases remaining between them. This CDR3 has 13 residues. Germline-derived CDR1 and CDR2 are LNHNV and YYDKDF (reference sequence). CDR3: CATSRDGDQPQHF. The CDR3 nucleotides are TGTGCCACCAGCAGAGATGGAGATCAGCCCCAGCATTTT.

About this clone itself: Additional DNA sequences in this sample encode the identical CDR3. The chain employs TRBV29-1 and TRBJ1-2; a weak D match, TRBD1 (5 bases). From germline, CDR1 is SQVTM and CDR2 ANQGSEA. The length of the CDR3 is 12 residues. V was shortened by 4 bases and J by 1 base, with 7 bases between the two germline ends. The CDR3 region has the DNA TGCAGCGTTGCAGACAGTAACTATGGCTACACCTTC. It is translated as CSVADSNYGYTF.

The rearrangement uses TRBV10-3 and TRBJ2-3, with 9 bases fitting TRBD1. This CDR3 is built from 14 residues. The germline CDR1 and CDR2 sequences are ENHRY and SYGVKD. V lost 10 bases, J lost 2 bases, and 7 bases stayed unmatched. CDR3 nucleotides: TGTGCCACCGGGGGGACAGGGCACACAGATACGCAGTATTTT. Its protein product is CATGGTGHTDTQYF.

The chain combines TRBV19 with TRBJ2-1; 11 bases line up with TRBD2. The J segment lost 7 bases and the V segment lost 6 bases, leaving 8 bases of the junction unmatched. The germline V gene has CDR1 LNHDA and CDR2 SQIVND (reference sequence). This CDR3 has 15 amino acids. CDR3 coding DNA: TGTGCCAGTAGCCGTCTAGCGGGAGGTGTGAATGAGCAGTTCTTC. Protein product: CASSRLAGGVNEQFF.

The chain carries TRBV7-9 and TRBJ2-7, with 8 bases lining up with TRBD1. Trimming took 4 bases from V and 10 from J; bases not matched to a gene: 6. The germline V gene encodes CDR1 SEHNR and CDR2 FQNEAQ (reference sequence). This CDR3 is built from 12 residues. The CDR3 bases are TGTGCCAGCAGCTACCCGACAGGGGATCAGTACTTC. Amino acids: CASSYPTGDQYF.

The rearrangement links TRBV5-1 to TRBJ2-5; 11 positions match TRBD1. In germline, CDR1 is SGHRS, CDR2 YFSETQ. V was clipped by 8 bases and J by 2 bases; unmatched bases: 8. This CDR3 spans 15 amino acids. CDR3 region: CASSWTGGPQETQYF. The CDR3 DNA follows: TGCGCCAGTTCCTGGACAGGGGGCCCGCAAGAGACCCAGTACTTC.

The CDR3 DNA is TGTGCCAGCAGCCCTGGGGCGGACGAAGCTTTCTTT. Translated, it gives CASSPGADEAFF. V and J are TRBV7-8 and TRBJ1-1; D might be TRBD1 (5 bases). V lost 5 bases and J 8 bases, leaving 12 bases between the germline ends. The CDR3 sequence is 12 residues long. The germline CDR1 and CDR2 sequences are SGHVS and FQNEAQ.

This CDR3 reads CASSESHGSGNTIYF. The CDR3 DNA is TGTGCCAGCAGTGAAAGTCACGGCTCTGGAAACACCATATATTTT. This rearrangement joins TRBV6-4 to TRBJ1-3; D is unclear. The V end was cut by 3 bases, the J end by 0 bases, with 9 bases between. In germline, CDR1 is MRHNA, CDR2 SNTAGT. The CDR3 loop spans 15 amino acids.

The gene calls are TRBV2 and TRBJ1-5; 7 positions agree with TRBD1. Germline values: CDR1 SNHLY, CDR2 FYNNEI. The CDR3 length is 17 residues. V shed 6 bases, J shed 2 bases, and the junction held 13 bases outside the gene matches. CDR3 amino acids: CASSQPRGGAGNQPQHF. CDR3 nucleotides: TGTGCCAGCAGCCAACCCCGAGGGGGCGCGGGCAATCAGCCCCAGCATTTT.

This clone was seen just once. The rearrangement joins TRBV14 to TRBJ2-1; 8 bases are shared with TRBD2. Germline V lookup: CDR1 SGHDN, CDR2 FVKESK. V shed 4 bases, J shed 2 bases, and the junction held 7 bases outside the gene matches. The CDR3 totals 16 residues. CDR3 in amino acids: CASSLTGRGAYNEQFF. The CDR3 region has the DNA TGTGCCAGCAGCCTGACGGGGCGGGGGGCCTACAATGAGCAGTTCTTC.

The chain links TRBV15 to TRBJ1-1; 7 bases agree with TRBD1. The ends lost 5 bases at V and 2 bases at J; junction bases unmatched: 2. The CDR3 runs 13 residues. In germline, CDR1 is LNHNV, CDR2 YYDKDF (reference sequence). CDR3 nucleotide sequence: TGTGCCACCAGCGGACAGGTTAACACTGAAGCTTTCTTT. Translated: CATSGQVNTEAFF.

The V and J genes are TRBV28 and TRBJ1-5; 7 bases match TRBD1. The CDR3 is 14 residues long. V lost 5 bases, J lost 7 bases, and 8 bases stayed unmatched. In germline, CDR1 is MDHEN, CDR2 SYDVKM. In DNA, the CDR3 is TGTGCCAGCAGTCCGACAGGGCAGCAACAGCCCCAGCATTTT. Residues: CASSPTGQQQPQHF.

The chain couples TRBV5-1 to TRBJ2-3; 14 positions agree with TRBD2. CDR1 and CDR2 from the germline V gene are SGHRS and YFSETQ. With 0 bases clipped from V and 2 bases from J, the junction kept 8 bases outside the gene matches. The CDR3 consists of 19 residues. CDR3 sequence: CASSLGLAGGLTNTDTQYF. Written as DNA, the CDR3 is TGCGCCAGCAGCTTGGGACTAGCGGGGGGGCTTACCAACACAGATACGCAGTATTTT.

The V and J genes are TRBV4-3 and TRBJ2-5; TRBD2 agrees at 11 bases. This CDR3 is 18 amino acids long. Germline V lookup: CDR1 LGHNA, CDR2 YSLEER. Trimming at V came to 1 base and at J to 6 bases, leaving 13 bases not matched to a gene. CDR3 protein: CASSQGTGLAGGAKTQYF. CDR3 nucleotides: TGCGCCAGCAGCCAAGGGACTGGTTTAGCGGGGGGGGCGAAGACCCAGTACTTC.

The chain recombines TRBV21-1 with TRBJ2-5; the table's D gene call, TRBD2, was not cross checked with the DNA. TRBV21-1 is given as a pseudogene. The CDR3 is 16 residues long. CDR3 sequence: CASRKREIDFRETQYF. The CDR3 DNA reads TGTGCCAGCAGGAAGCGGGAGATAGATTTTAGGGAGACCCAGTACTTC.

The chain has TRBV9 and TRBJ2-3; D is perhaps TRBD2 (5 bases). The CDR3 spans 15 residues. The V gene lost 1 base and the J gene lost 1 base, with 10 bases spanning the gap. Germline V lookup: CDR1 SGDLS, CDR2 YYNGEE. The CDR3 is CASSVRGMGTDTQYF. The CDR3 DNA is TGTGCCAGCAGCGTAAGAGGGATGGGCACAGATACGCAGTATTTT.

For the CDR3, the DNA is TGTGCCAGCAGTTGGACTAGCGGGACCTACGAGCAGTACTTC. Translating gives CASSWTSGTYEQYF. The gene calls are TRBV28 and TRBJ2-7, with TRBD2 identical over 12 bases. V shed 4 bases, J shed 2 bases, and the junction held 0 bases outside the gene matches. The CDR3 loop spans 14 amino acids. From germline, CDR1 is MDHEN and CDR2 SYDVKM.